The T cell receptor beta chain under discussion was sequenced for a study of OX40 agonist ivuxolimab in advanced cancers. Here immunoSEQ multiplex PCR was the method, and the copy in TCRdb shows in-frame clones only, minus some. The sample has some 80,000 clones, approximately 84% seen once; the top ten hold 20% to 30%. Germline assignment: CDR1 SQVTM and CDR2 ANQGSEA. CDR3 length: 15 residues. The V end was cut by 3 bases, the J end by 0 bases, with 13 bases between. The chain couples TRBV29-1 to TRBJ2-3; no reliable D call. The TCR sequence derives from an adult with an advanced solid tumor such as melanoma, head and neck, liver or kidney cancer. The starting material was CD4+ or CD8+ T cells sorted from blood, obtained in a trial of the OX40 agonist ivuxolimab. The CDR3 region has the DNA TGCAGCGTTGACTCCAGTTGGCAGAGCACAGATACGCAGTATTTT. Protein: CSVDSSWQSTDTQYF.